A single sample gave rise to the 10 T cell receptor beta chains below, sequenced in a study of blood T cell repertoires in COVID-19. Clones were sequenced by immunoSEQ multiplex PCR, and TCRdb holds only the in-frame ones, with some missing. Of 100,000 or so clones listed, 86% were seen once; the top ten hold around 13%. The sample was peripheral blood. The receptors originated from an older woman in a cohort sampled during active or convalescent COVID-19.

The chain combines TRBV7-9 with TRBJ1-1; tentatively, D is TRBD1 (6 bases). The CDR3 extends over 14 amino acids. The germline V and J ends were trimmed by 3 bases and 7 bases, with 15 bases remaining between them. Per germline, CDR1 SEHNR and CDR2 FQNEAQ (reference sequence). The CDR3 nucleotides are TGTGCCAGCAGCTTTCAGGGGACGGACTTTGAAGCTTTCTTT. Translated: CASSFQGTDFEAFF.

The rearrangement joins TRBV10-2 to TRBJ1-4; D perhaps matches TRBD1 (5 bases). CDR1 and CDR2 (germline): WSHSY, SAAADI. CDR3 length: 14 amino acids. V was shortened by 2 bases and J by 8 bases, with 12 bases between the two germline ends. The CDR3 region has the DNA TGCGCCAGCAGTGAGGGGGGGAACAGGGAAAAACTGTTTTTT. It yields the protein CASSEGGNREKLFF.

The chain is built from TRBV5-1 and TRBJ1-1; D is possibly TRBD1 (6 bases). The CDR3 length is 14 residues. Germline CDR1 is SGHRS and CDR2 is YFSETQ. With 3 bases removed from V and 1 base from J, the gap between germline ends came to 10 bases. CDR3 coding DNA: TGCGCCAGCAGCTCCATGGGGGCGAACACTGAAGCTTTCTTT. Translating gives CASSSMGANTEAFF.

The chain employs TRBV5-6 and TRBJ2-3; TRBD1 aligns across 7 bases. This CDR3 comprises 17 residues. The germline V gene has CDR1 SGHDT and CDR2 YYEEEE. The V segment lost 4 bases and the J segment 9 bases; nucleotides outside the gene matches: 20. This chain's CDR3 is CASSTSVLQGPGTTQYF. CDR3 DNA sequence: TGTGCCAGCAGCACGAGCGTTTTACAGGGGCCGGGGACGACGCAGTATTTT.

This chain joins TRBV6-2 or TRBV6-3 and TRBJ1-5; perhaps TRBD1 as D (6 bases). Germline CDR1 is MNHEY and CDR2 is SVGEGT. The CDR3 runs to 15 residues. The germline V and J ends were trimmed by 6 bases and 5 bases, with 17 bases remaining between them. The CDR3, as DNA: TGTGCCAGCAGCCTACGCCGGGACACCCATCAGCCCCAGCATTTT. Translated: CASSLRRDTHQPQHF.

The CDR3: CASSPGGQGRPEVQYF. CDR3 coding DNA: TGTGCCAGCTCACCTGGGGGACAGGGTCGCCCCGAAGTTCAGTACTTC. The V gene is TRBV18, the J gene TRBJ2-4; 9 nucleotides align to TRBD1. CDR3 length equals 16 residues. After removal of 3 bases from V and 11 bases from J, the junction contained 14 bases not matched to a gene. CDR1 and CDR2 (germline): KGHSH, LQKENI.

This clone was detected only a few times. J is TRBJ1-2 and V is TRBV28; 9 bases map to TRBD1. Germline V CDR1 and CDR2: MDHEN, SYDVKM. This CDR3 is 14 amino acids long. With V trimmed by 6 bases and J by 0 bases, 2 bases remained unmatched. The CDR3 nucleotides read TGTGCCAGCAGACAGGGGGCTACTAACTATGGCTACACCTTC. This translates into CASRQGATNYGYTF.

This chain links TRBV6-4 with TRBJ1-2, with 8 bases aligning to TRBD1. Germline CDR1 and CDR2: MRHNA and SNTAGT. J gave up 8 bases and V 0 bases, and 8 bases lay outside the gene matches. The CDR3 is 15 residues long. The CDR3 region has the DNA TGTGCCAGCAGTGACTCGAGCCAGGGGGCCTTGGGCTACACCTTC. This translates into CASSDSSQGALGYTF.

The V call is TRBV9, the J call TRBJ1-2; TRBD1 might be the D (5 bases). Germline V gives CDR1 SGDLS, CDR2 YYNGEE. The germline V and J ends were trimmed by 3 bases and 6 bases, with 9 bases remaining between them. This CDR3 has 12 residues. CDR3: CASSAGWDGYTF. The CDR3 nucleotides are TGTGCCAGCAGCGCAGGGTGGGATGGCTACACCTTC.

This clone was observed a single time. This chain joins TRBV6-2 or TRBV6-3 and TRBJ2-3; D possibly corresponds to TRBD2 (6 bases). This CDR3 has 17 amino acids. Per germline, CDR1 MNHEY and CDR2 SVGEGT. V was clipped by 2 bases and J by 1 base, with 16 bases between them. The CDR3 DNA reads as TGTGCCAGCAGTTACGGGGGACTTACGGGGGGCACAGATACGCAGTATTTT. Translation gives CASSYGGLTGGTDTQYF.